This entry concerns a single T cell receptor (beta chain). Its antigen is not known. This specimen comes from a study of T cell repertoires in cytomegalovirus infection. Findings and caveats of the study: Summed frequency of shared TCR beta families picked out CMV carriers who also had the relevant HLA.

TCRdb used MiXCR to reprocess the reads, holding one entry per CDR3 protein. The profile covers some 680,000 distinct CDR3 sequences, with 35% appearing a single time and under 3.5% taken by the ten largest. The CDR3 is made up of 18 amino acids. CDR1 and CDR2 (germline): MDHEN, SYDVKM. Trimming took 6 bases from V and 3 from J, leaving 27 bases between them. The sequence was obtained from a human donor in good health (CMV status not recorded). Some clones in this sample may be carry-over from other donors' samples. Sequencing was carried out using PBMCs. The chain has TRBV28 and TRBJ2-7, with D unresolved. CDR3 loop: CASRGTILRNLNYYEQYF. The CDR3, as DNA: TGTGCCAGCAGGGGTACGATCCTTCGAAACCTCAACTACTACGAGCAGTACTTC.